The rows below give T cell receptor beta chains drawn from one sample of a study of blood T cell repertoires in COVID-19. Assay: immunoSEQ multiplex PCR; the TCRdb copy retains only in-frame clones and omits some. The sample records 350,000 to 400,000 clones, approximately 87% being singletons. Sequenced material: PBMCs or T cells enriched from blood (not recorded which). The receptors shown here come from a man between 40 and 49 years old in a cohort exposed to, infected with or recovered from COVID-19 (not recorded which). CDR3s leave out the opening cysteine and the closing phenylalanine or tryptophan.

J gene	V gene	CDR3 protein
TRBJ2-3	TRBV4-2	ASSQREGADTQY
TRBJ2-7	TRBV27	ASRVTGQTIYEQY
TRBJ1-1	TRBV23-1	ASSQSGTGSEAF
TRBJ2-3	TRBV11-2	ASSVQGSTDTQY
TRBJ2-3	TRBV7-3	ASSLTGDTQY
TRBJ2-7	TRBV5-6	ASSLVGRREQDYEQY
TRBJ1-5	TRBV5-4	ASSLTGANQPQH
TRBJ1-1	TRBV19	ASSTRTGVNTEAF
TRBJ2-2	TRBV2	ASERQGAGELF
TRBJ1-2	TRBV18	ASSLQGGHGYT
TRBJ2-2	TRBV21-1	ASSIRQGPPGELF
TRBJ2-7	TRBV19	ASSIAGTGAYEQY
TRBJ1-2	TRBV29-1	SAQTANYGYT
TRBJ1-1	TRBV18	ASSPGQGARNTEAF
TRBJ2-7	TRBV10-1	ASSGTGGSYEQY